A single sample gave rise to the 6 T cell receptor beta chains below, sequenced in a study of T cells after yellow fever vaccination. One entry per CDR3 protein results from TCRdb running MiXCR on the 5' RACE reads. The sample yields about 360,000 distinct CDR3 sequences, 6% to 8% seen once. Sequenced here: PBMCs, sampled 5 days after the yellow fever booster vaccination. The source is a young man who received the YFV17D yellow fever vaccine.

Many counts were recorded for this clonotype. The gene calls are TRBV24-1 and TRBJ2-3; no definite D call. Germline lookup yields CDR1 KGHDR and CDR2 SFDVKD. CDR3 length equals 15 residues. The V gene lost 3 bases and the J gene lost 0 bases, with 9 bases spanning the gap. The CDR3 here is CATSDTETSTDTQYF. DNA for the CDR3: TGTGCCACCAGTGATACAGAGACTAGCACAGATACGCAGTATTTT.

CDR3 residues: CASSQGTSGNSYEQYF. The CDR3 bases are TGTGCCAGCAGCCAAGGAACTAGCGGGAACTCCTACGAGCAGTACTTC. The rearrangement joins TRBV3-1 to TRBJ2-7; 10 positions agree with TRBD2. V was clipped by 1 base and J by 0 bases; unmatched bases: 3. Germline CDR1 and CDR2: LGHDT and YNNKEL (reference sequence). This CDR3 contains 16 residues.

This clonotype showed up just a few times. The V gene is TRBV5-1, the J gene TRBJ2-5; tentative D call: TRBD1 (5 bases). The V end lost 2 bases, the J end lost 5 bases, and 13 bases lay between the germline ends. There are 14 residues in the CDR3. The V gene's germline CDR1 is SGHRS and CDR2 YFSETQ. The CDR3 sequence: CASSLTGERETQYF. The CDR3 bases are TGCGCCAGCAGCTTAACAGGAGAACGGGAGACCCAGTACTTC.

This rearrangement joins TRBV15 to TRBJ2-3; D is unclear. The CDR3 is made up of 14 amino acids. Per the germline V gene, CDR1 is LNHNV and CDR2 is YYDKDF (reference sequence). V was pared by 0 bases and J by 8 bases, with 12 bases between. CDR3 nucleotide sequence: TGTGCCACCAGCAGAGACCCCCCTCCGTCTACGCAGTATTTT. Translation gives CATSRDPPPSTQYF.

A few counts support this clonotype. The chain is built from TRBV5-4 and TRBJ2-7; 12 bases are a match to TRBD2. This CDR3 has 17 residues. Germline CDR1 reads SGHNT; CDR2 reads YYREEE (reference sequence). J was trimmed by 2 bases and V by 4 bases; bases with no gene match: 10. Written as DNA, the CDR3 is TGTGCCAGCAGCCAGAAAATACTAGCGGGAGGTGCCTACGAGCAGTACTTC. Protein: CASSQKILAGGAYEQYF.

The table lists this clonotype with a few counts. At one end, the junction sequence differs from germline, possibly due to a read error. The chain joins TRBV20-1 to TRBJ2-7; 12 bases map to TRBD2. The germline CDR1 and CDR2 sequences are DFQATT and SNEGSKA (reference sequence). The CDR3 spans 16 residues. CDR3 DNA: TGCTGTGCTAGCGGCCGGACTAGCGGGACCTTATCTGCGGAGTACTTC. It specifies CCASGRTSGTLSAEYF.